The 27 T cell receptor beta chains reported below all come from one sample, sequenced in a study of Ad26.COV2.S vaccination and SARS-CoV-2 variants. The treatment was: about 20 received Ad26.COV2.S at low or high dose, single or two shots; several received placebo; per-sample allocation not given. It was on day 63 after the first vaccine or placebo injection that samples were taken. Here immunoSEQ multiplex PCR was the method, and the copy in TCRdb shows in-frame clones only, minus some. The table has more than 300,000 clones, approximately 90% seen once. This specimen was peripheral blood, taken in a trial of Ad26.COV2.S vaccine versus placebo. The receptors shown here come from a person between 18 and 65 years old who received the Ad26.COV2.S COVID-19 vaccine or a placebo.

V gene TRBV27 combines with J gene TRBJ2-6; TRBD1 agrees at 8 bases. V lost 6 bases and J lost 0; bases outside the gene matches: 7. Germline lookup yields CDR1 MNHEY and CDR2 SMNVEV (reference sequence). The CDR3 has 17 amino acids. The CDR3 DNA reads as TGTGCCAGCAGCAGACAGGGGACGAGCTCTGGGGCCAACGTCCTGACTTTC. It yields the protein CASSRQGTSSGANVLTF.

The rearrangement links TRBV5-5 to TRBJ1-2; D not certain. This CDR3 has 13 amino acids. Trimming took 0 bases from V and 1 from J, leaving 4 bases between them. Germline V gives CDR1 SGHKS, CDR2 YYEKEE (reference sequence). Written as DNA, the CDR3 is TGTGCCAGCAGCTTGGGTAATAACTATGGCTACACCTTC. Amino acid sequence: CASSLGNNYGYTF.

The chain joins TRBV11-2 to TRBJ2-5; TRBD2 matches 7 bases. The germline V gene has CDR1 SGHAT and CDR2 FQNNGV. This CDR3 has 15 residues. V was clipped by 5 bases and J by 2 bases; unmatched bases: 8. CDR3 sequence: CASSPRWGGQETQYF. CDR3 nucleotides: TGTGCCAGCAGCCCCCGCTGGGGGGGTCAAGAGACCCAGTACTTC.

V gene TRBV7-8 combines with J gene TRBJ2-2; either TRBD1 or TRBD2 may supply D (5 bases each). Trimming took off 11 bases at V and 1 base at J, with 14 bases between the two ends. Germline CDR1 is SGHVS and CDR2 is FQNEAQ. There are 14 residues in the CDR3. The CDR3, as DNA: TGTGCCTGCCTAGGGACGGTGAACACCGGGGAGCTGTTTTTT. Translation: CACLGTVNTGELFF. Filled out from reference TRBV7-8 and TRBJ2-2, the complete variable domain reads GAGVSQSPRYKVAKRGQDVALRCDPISGHVSLFWYQQALGQGPEFLTYFQNEAQLDKSGLPSDRFFAERPEGSVSTLKIQRTQQEDSAVYLCACLGTVNTGELFFGEGSRLTVL.

J is TRBJ1-1 and V is TRBV7-9; D perhaps matches TRBD1 (6 bases). Germline CDR1 is SEHNR and CDR2 is FQNEAQ (reference sequence). V lost 5 bases and J lost 1, with 14 bases in between. The CDR3 has 15 residues. CDR3 sequence (DNA): TGTGCCAGCAGCCAGCAGGTGGACAGGAACACTGAAGCTTTCTTT. Translating gives CASSQQVDRNTEAFF. Supplemented by reference TRBV7-9 and TRBJ1-1, the full variable domain reads DTGVSQNPRHKITKRGQNVTFRCDPISEHNRLYWYRQTLGQGPEFLTYFQNEAQLEKSRLLSDRFSAERPKGSFSTLEIQRTEQGDSAMYLCASSQQVDRNTEAFFGQGTRLTVV.

The V and J genes are TRBV28 and TRBJ1-5; D is possibly TRBD1 (5 bases). CDR3 length equals 17 residues. Per germline, CDR1 MDHEN and CDR2 SYDVKM. V was shortened by 2 bases and J by 7 bases, with 21 bases between the two germline ends. The CDR3 spells CASSLGLRGNRRQPQHF. The CDR3 DNA reads as TGTGCCAGCAGTTTAGGACTGAGGGGAAATAGGAGACAGCCCCAGCATTTT.

CDR3 sequence (DNA): TGTGCCAGCAGTGAACAGACAGGGTTGCTCTCTGGAAACACCATATATTTT. Protein: CASSEQTGLLSGNTIYF. The chain employs TRBV2 and TRBJ1-3, with 7 positions matching TRBD1. Germline-derived CDR1 and CDR2 are SNHLY and FYNNEI. The CDR3 extends over 17 amino acids. V trimming: 2 bases; J trimming: 0 bases; junction bases outside the gene matches: 7.

This chain uses TRBV11-3 with TRBJ2-1; 9 bases align to TRBD1. Germline V gene sequence: CDR1 SGHNT, CDR2 YENEEA. The V gene end was trimmed by 4 bases and the J gene end by 8 bases; junction bases not matched to a gene: 6. The CDR3 runs 14 residues. CDR3 DNA: TGTGCCAGCAGCTCTACAGGGGGCGTGTATGAGCAGTTCTTC. Translating gives CASSSTGGVYEQFF.

Here the CDR3 reads CASSLAAGLTGELFF. The CDR3 nucleotides read TGCGCCAGCAGCTTGGCGGCAGGACTTACCGGGGAGCTGTTTTTT. The V gene is TRBV5-1, the J gene TRBJ2-2; D is possibly TRBD2 (5 bases). CDR3 length equals 15 residues. Per the germline V gene, CDR1 is SGHRS and CDR2 is YFSETQ. Trimming shortened V by 0 bases and J by 5 bases, and 11 bases separated the two germline ends.

V and J are TRBV5-1 and TRBJ2-7; D gene unclear. This CDR3 spans 11 amino acids. CDR1 is SGHRS and CDR2 is YFSETQ in the germline V gene. Trimming shortened V by 4 bases and J by 4 bases, and 6 bases separated the two germline ends. This CDR3 reads CASSPGYEQYF. The CDR3 DNA reads as TGCGCCAGCAGCCCAGGATACGAGCAGTACTTC.

The chain carries TRBV5-1 and TRBJ1-1; 10 bases match TRBD1. J was trimmed by 2 bases and V by 4 bases; bases with no gene match: 14. CDR3 length equals 18 residues. Germline V gene lookup returns CDR1 SGHRS and CDR2 YFSETQ. This chain's CDR3 is CASSRTGTGARGNTEAFF. CDR3 nucleotides: TGCGCCAGCAGCCGTACCGGGACAGGGGCCAGGGGAAACACTGAAGCTTTCTTT.

The chain combines TRBV7-6 with TRBJ1-4; TRBD1 agrees at 7 bases. This CDR3 is built from 15 residues. The V gene's germline CDR1 is SGHVS and CDR2 FNYEAQ. The J segment lost 8 bases and the V segment lost 4 bases, leaving 10 bases of the junction unmatched. The CDR3 sequence: CASSSTGTVGEKLFF. DNA of the CDR3: TGTGCCAGCAGCTCGACAGGGACGGTGGGAGAAAAACTGTTTTTT.

The gene calls are TRBV6-4 and TRBJ2-1; 9 positions agree with TRBD1. The CDR3 has 15 amino acids. Trimming removed 5 bases from V and 6 bases from J; junction bases left unmatched: 8. Germline lookup yields CDR1 MRHNA and CDR2 SNTAGT. CDR3: CASSPTGTGINEQFF. The CDR3 DNA reads as TGTGCCAGCAGTCCAACCGGGACAGGGATCAATGAGCAGTTCTTC.

The genes are TRBV25-1 and TRBJ1-3; the D is unclear. The CDR3 has 11 amino acids. The germline gives CDR1 MGHDK, CDR2 SYGVNS. V gave up 3 bases and J gave up 6 bases, with 3 bases separating them. The CDR3 DNA is TGTGCCAGCAGTGATATAAACACCATATATTTT. Residues: CASSDINTIYF.

V usage is TRBV27 and J usage is TRBJ1-1; tentatively, D is TRBD1 (6 bases). V was trimmed by 6 bases and J by 3 bases, leaving 14 bases between them. The germline V gene encodes CDR1 MNHEY and CDR2 SMNVEV (reference sequence). This CDR3 is 14 amino acids long. The CDR3 sequence: CASSPQGWDTEAFF. CDR3 nucleotides: TGTGCCAGCAGCCCGCAGGGGTGGGACACTGAAGCTTTCTTT.

The chain couples TRBV3-1 (or the pseudogene TRBV3-2) to TRBJ2-1, with 9 bases lining up with TRBD1. Germline assignment: CDR1 LGHDT and CDR2 YNNKEL (reference sequence). With V trimmed by 1 base and J by 10 bases, 11 bases remained unmatched. The CDR3 is 16 amino acids. DNA of the CDR3: TGTGCCAGCAGCCAAGTCTTGGACAGGGGATCAGGCGAGCAGTTCTTC. Translation: CASSQVLDRGSGEQFF.

Concerning this clone itself: Different DNA sequences within this sample yield the same CDR3. J is TRBJ1-2 and V is TRBV19; 9 nucleotides agree with TRBD1. This CDR3 is built from 12 residues. Germline V gene data show CDR1 as LNHDA and CDR2 as SQIVND (reference sequence). V shed 9 bases and J 5 bases; nucleotides not matched to a gene: 4. The CDR3 DNA reads as TGTGCCAGCAGGACAGGGGATTATGGCTACACCTTC. Its protein is CASRTGDYGYTF.

The rearrangement joins TRBV3-1 (or the pseudogene TRBV3-2) to TRBJ1-4; the D is unclear. Trimming took off 3 bases at V and 0 bases at J, with 8 bases between the two ends. The germline V gene has CDR1 LGHDT and CDR2 YNNKEL (reference sequence). This CDR3 has 15 amino acids. The CDR3 is CASSQGFATNEKLFF. CDR3 bases: TGTGCCAGCAGCCAGGGTTTTGCAACTAATGAAAAACTGTTTTTT.

J is TRBJ1-3 and V is TRBV19, with D unresolved. Germline V gene data show CDR1 as LNHDA and CDR2 as SQIVND (reference sequence). V was trimmed by 5 bases and J by 4 bases, leaving 12 bases between them. This CDR3 has 14 residues. CDR3 residues: CASSAHGGGNTIYF. CDR3 sequence (DNA): TGTGCCAGTAGTGCCCATGGTGGCGGAAACACCATATATTTT.

The genes are TRBV5-4 and TRBJ2-7; the match to TRBD1 covers 9 bases. Germline CDR1 and CDR2: SGHNT and YYREEE (reference sequence). Trimming took 4 bases from V and 3 from J; bases not matched to a gene: 5. This CDR3 contains 14 residues. The CDR3: CASSTQDRGYEQYF. As DNA, the CDR3 is TGTGCCAGCAGCACCCAGGACAGGGGCTACGAGCAGTACTTC. The full variable domain, its missing parts supplied by reference TRBV5-4 and TRBJ2-7, is ETGVTQSPTHLIKTRGQQVTLRCSSQSGHNTVSWYQQALGQGPQFIFQYYREEENGRGNFPPRFSGLQFPNYSSELNVNALELDDSALYLCASSTQDRGYEQYFGPGTRLTVT.

The sample holds a few counts of this clone. The genes are TRBV3-1 (or the pseudogene TRBV3-2) and TRBJ1-2; unclear D gene. This CDR3 spans 15 amino acids. The germline V and J ends were trimmed by 7 bases and 0 bases, with 15 bases remaining between them. CDR1 LGHDT and CDR2 YNNKEL come from the germline V gene (reference sequence). The CDR3 loop reads CASTPHSETNYGYTF. The DNA of the CDR3 is TGTGCCAGCACCCCACACAGTGAAACTAACTATGGCTACACCTTC.

On this clone: A junction end diverges from the germline sequence, so it may reflect a read error. The chain's CDR3 is CASSLNDRMVVF. In DNA, the CDR3 is TGTGCCAGCAGCTTAAATGACAGAATGGTGGTCTTC. The chain recombines TRBV7-3 with TRBJ2-1; D is perhaps TRBD1 (5 bases). CDR1 and CDR2 from the germline V gene are SGHTA and FQGTGA. The CDR3 covers 12 residues.

The rearrangement uses TRBV7-2 and TRBJ2-1, with TRBD2 as a possible D gene (5 bases). CDR1 is SGHTA, CDR2 FQGNSA, per germline. The CDR3 length is 13 residues. V dropped 3 bases and J dropped 6 bases, with 9 bases sitting between them. CDR3 residues: CASSFPAANEQFF. The DNA of the CDR3 is TGTGCCAGCAGCTTCCCAGCGGCCAATGAGCAGTTCTTC.

The chain has TRBV27 and TRBJ2-3; 7 bases line up with TRBD2. CDR1 and CDR2 from the germline V gene are MNHEY and SMNVEV (reference sequence). V shed 2 bases, J shed 2 bases, and the junction held 4 bases outside the gene matches. This CDR3 spans 15 amino acids. The CDR3 here is CASSLRERDTDTQYF. The CDR3 DNA is TGTGCCAGCAGTTTAAGAGAGCGGGACACAGATACGCAGTATTTT.

This chain connects TRBV6-5 to TRBJ1-2, with D possibly TRBD1 on 6 matching bases. There are 11 residues in the CDR3. Germline V lookup: CDR1 MNHEY, CDR2 SVGAGI. The V end lost 10 bases, the J end lost 7 bases, and 13 bases lay between the germline ends. CDR3 sequence: CATTGMAGYTF. For the CDR3, the DNA is TGTGCCACTACAGGGATGGCTGGCTACACCTTC.

This chain uses TRBV7-9 with TRBJ1-4, with D uncertain. Germline lookup yields CDR1 SEHNR and CDR2 FQNEAQ (reference sequence). V gave up 4 bases and J gave up 3 bases, with 15 bases separating them. This CDR3 has 16 residues. CDR3 in amino acids: CASSSFPRRSNEKLFF. The CDR3 bases are TGTGCCAGCAGCTCCTTTCCCAGGAGGTCTAATGAAAAACTGTTTTTT.

J is TRBJ2-2 and V is TRBV5-1; 7 bases align to TRBD2. The germline V gene encodes CDR1 SGHRS and CDR2 YFSETQ. The CDR3 length is 17 residues. Trimming removed 4 bases from V and 7 bases from J; junction bases left unmatched: 16. CDR3 amino acids: CASSISGGSSDGGELFF. In DNA, the CDR3 is TGCGCCAGCAGCATCTCCGGGGGGTCCAGCGATGGCGGGGAGCTGTTTTTT.